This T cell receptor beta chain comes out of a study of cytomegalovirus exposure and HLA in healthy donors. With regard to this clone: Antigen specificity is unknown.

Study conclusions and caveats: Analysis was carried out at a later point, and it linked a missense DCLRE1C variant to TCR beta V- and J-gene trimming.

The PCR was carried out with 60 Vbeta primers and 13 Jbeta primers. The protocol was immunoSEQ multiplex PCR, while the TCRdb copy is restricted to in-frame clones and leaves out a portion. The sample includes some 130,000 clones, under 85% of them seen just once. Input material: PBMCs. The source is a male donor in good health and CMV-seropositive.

As DNA, the CDR3 is TGTGCCAGCTCACCCACTAGCGGGGGCCCCGGCGGGTACGAGCAGTACTTC. Translation gives CASSPTSGGPGGYEQYF. The V gene is TRBV18, the J gene TRBJ2-7, with 11 bases aligning to TRBD2. Trimming removed 3 bases from V and 4 bases from J; junction bases left unmatched: 11. Germline assignment: CDR1 KGHSH and CDR2 LQKENI. The CDR3 runs to 17 residues.